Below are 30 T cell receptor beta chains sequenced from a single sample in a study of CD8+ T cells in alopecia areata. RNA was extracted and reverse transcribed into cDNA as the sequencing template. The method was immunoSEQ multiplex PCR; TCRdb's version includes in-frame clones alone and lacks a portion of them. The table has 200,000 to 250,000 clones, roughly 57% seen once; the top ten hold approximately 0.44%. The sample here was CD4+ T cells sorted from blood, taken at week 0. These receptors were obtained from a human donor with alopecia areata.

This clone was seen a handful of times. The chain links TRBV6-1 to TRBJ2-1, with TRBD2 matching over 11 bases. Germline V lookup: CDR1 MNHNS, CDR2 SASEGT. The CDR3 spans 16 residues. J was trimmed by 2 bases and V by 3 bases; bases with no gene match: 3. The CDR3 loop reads CASSDLAGGAYNEQFF. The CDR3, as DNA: TGTGCCAGCAGTGACCTAGCGGGAGGTGCCTACAATGAGCAGTTCTTC.

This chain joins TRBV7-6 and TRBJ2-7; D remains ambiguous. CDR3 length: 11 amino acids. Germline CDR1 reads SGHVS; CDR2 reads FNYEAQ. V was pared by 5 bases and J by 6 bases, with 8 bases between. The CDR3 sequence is CASSESVEQYF. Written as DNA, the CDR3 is TGTGCCAGCAGCGAAAGTGTCGAGCAGTACTTC.

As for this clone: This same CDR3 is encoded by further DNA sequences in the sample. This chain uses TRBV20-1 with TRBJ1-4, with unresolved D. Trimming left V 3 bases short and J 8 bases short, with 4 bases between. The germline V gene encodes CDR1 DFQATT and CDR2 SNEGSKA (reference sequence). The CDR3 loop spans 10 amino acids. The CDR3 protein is CSARGEKLFF. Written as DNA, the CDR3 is TGCAGTGCTAGGGGGGAAAAACTGTTTTTT.

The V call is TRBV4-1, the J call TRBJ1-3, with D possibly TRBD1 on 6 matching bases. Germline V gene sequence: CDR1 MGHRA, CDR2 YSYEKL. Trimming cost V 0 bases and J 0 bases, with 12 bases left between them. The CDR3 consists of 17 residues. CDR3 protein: CASSQDGNRVSGNTIYF. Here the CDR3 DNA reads TGCGCCAGCAGCCAAGATGGTAACAGGGTCTCTGGAAACACCATATATTTT.

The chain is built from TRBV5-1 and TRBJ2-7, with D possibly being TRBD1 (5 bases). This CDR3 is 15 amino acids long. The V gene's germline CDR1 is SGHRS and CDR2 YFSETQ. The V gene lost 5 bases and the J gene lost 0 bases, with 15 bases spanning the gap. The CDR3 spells CASSLQGTSSYEQYF. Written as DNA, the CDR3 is TGCGCCAGCAGTTTGCAGGGAACAAGCTCCTACGAGCAGTACTTC.

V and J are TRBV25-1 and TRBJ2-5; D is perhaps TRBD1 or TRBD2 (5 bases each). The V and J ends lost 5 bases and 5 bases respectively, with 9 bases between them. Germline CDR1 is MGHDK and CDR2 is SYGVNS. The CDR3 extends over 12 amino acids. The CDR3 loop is CASSRGVETQYF. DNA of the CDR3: TGTGCCAGCAGTCGGGGCGTCGAGACCCAGTACTTC.

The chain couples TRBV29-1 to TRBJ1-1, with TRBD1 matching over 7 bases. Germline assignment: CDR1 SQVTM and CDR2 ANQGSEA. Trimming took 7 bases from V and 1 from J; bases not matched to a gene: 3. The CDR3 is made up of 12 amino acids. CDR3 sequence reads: CSGNRGNTEAFF. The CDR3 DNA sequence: TGCAGCGGTAACAGGGGGAACACTGAAGCTTTCTTT.

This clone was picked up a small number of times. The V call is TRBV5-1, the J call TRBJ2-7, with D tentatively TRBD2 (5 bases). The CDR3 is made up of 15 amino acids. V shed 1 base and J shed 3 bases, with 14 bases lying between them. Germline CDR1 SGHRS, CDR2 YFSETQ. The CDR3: CASSLSLSGVYEQYF. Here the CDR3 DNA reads TGCGCCAGCAGCTTGTCCCTCTCCGGGGTCTACGAGCAGTACTTC.

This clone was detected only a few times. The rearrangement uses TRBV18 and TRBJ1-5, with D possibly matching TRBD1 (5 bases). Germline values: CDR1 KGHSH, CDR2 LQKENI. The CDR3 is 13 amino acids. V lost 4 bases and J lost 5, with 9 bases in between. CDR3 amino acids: CASSRGTDQPQHF. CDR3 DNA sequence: TGTGCCAGCTCACGGGGGACGGATCAGCCCCAGCATTTT.

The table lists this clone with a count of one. CDR3 DNA sequence: TGTGCCAGCAGCTTAGGAGGGATGGATGGCTACACCTTC. It is translated as CASSLGGMDGYTF. This rearrangement joins TRBV11-2 to TRBJ1-2; no clear D. CDR1 and CDR2 (germline): SGHAT, FQNNGV. V was pared by 1 base and J by 6 bases, with 9 bases between. This CDR3 spans 13 amino acids.

CDR3 coding DNA: TGCAGCGCCATGGGACAGGAGATAAACACTGAAGCTTTCTTT. This sequence encodes CSAMGQEINTEAFF. The V gene is TRBV29-1, the J gene TRBJ1-1; TRBD1 agrees at 8 bases. This CDR3 is built from 14 residues. V gave up 7 bases and J gave up 2 bases; unmatched junction bases: 9. CDR1 is SQVTM and CDR2 is ANQGSEA in the germline V gene. The full variable domain, in which reference TRBV29-1 and TRBJ1-1 provide the parts outside the CDR3, is SAVISQKPSRDICQRGTSLTIQCQVDSQVTMMFWYRQQPGQSLTLIATANQGSEATYESGFVIDKFPISRPNLTFSTLTVSNMSPEDSSIYLCSAMGQEINTEAFFGQGTRLTVV.

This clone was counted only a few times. CDR3 residues: CASSFSPGSPQYNEQFF. The DNA of the CDR3 is TGTGCCAGCAGCTTTTCCCCGGGGTCCCCTCAGTACAATGAGCAGTTCTTC. This chain links TRBV7-9 with TRBJ2-1, with D perhaps matching TRBD2 (5 bases). With 3 bases removed from V and 4 bases from J, the gap between germline ends came to 19 bases. Per the germline V gene, CDR1 is SEHNR and CDR2 is FQNEAQ (reference sequence). CDR3 length: 17 residues.

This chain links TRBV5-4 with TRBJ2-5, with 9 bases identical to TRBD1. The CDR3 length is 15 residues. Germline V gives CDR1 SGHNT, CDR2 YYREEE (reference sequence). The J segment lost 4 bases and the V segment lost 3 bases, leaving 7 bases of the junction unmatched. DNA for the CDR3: TGTGCCAGCAGCTCCGACAGGGGGAAACGAGAGACCCAGTACTTC. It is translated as CASSSDRGKRETQYF. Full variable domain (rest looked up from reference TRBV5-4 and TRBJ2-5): ETGVTQSPTHLIKTRGQQVTLRCSSQSGHNTVSWYQQALGQGPQFIFQYYREEENGRGNFPPRFSGLQFPNYSSELNVNALELDDSALYLCASSSDRGKRETQYFGPGTRLLVL.

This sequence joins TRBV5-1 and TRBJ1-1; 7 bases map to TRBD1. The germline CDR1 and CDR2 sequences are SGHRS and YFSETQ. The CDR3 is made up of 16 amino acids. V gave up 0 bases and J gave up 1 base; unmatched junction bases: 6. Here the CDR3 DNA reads TGCGCCAGCAGCTTGGTTCCCCAGGGGGAGAACACTGAAGCTTTCTTT. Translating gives CASSLVPQGENTEAFF.

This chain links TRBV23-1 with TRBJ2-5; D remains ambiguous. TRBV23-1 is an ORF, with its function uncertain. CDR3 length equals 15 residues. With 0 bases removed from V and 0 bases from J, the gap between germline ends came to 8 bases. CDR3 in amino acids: CASSQSWADQETQYF. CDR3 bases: TGCGCCAGCAGTCAATCGTGGGCGGACCAAGAGACCCAGTACTTC.

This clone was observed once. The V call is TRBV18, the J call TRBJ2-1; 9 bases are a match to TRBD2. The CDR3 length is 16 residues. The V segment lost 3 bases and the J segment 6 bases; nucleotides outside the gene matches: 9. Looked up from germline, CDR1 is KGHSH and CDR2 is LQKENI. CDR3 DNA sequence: TGTGCCAGCTCACCCAGGATAGCGGGAGAATTCAATGAGCAGTTCTTC. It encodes CASSPRIAGEFNEQFF. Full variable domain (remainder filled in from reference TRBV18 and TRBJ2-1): NAGVMQNPRHLVRRRGQEARLRCSPMKGHSHVYWYRQLPEEGLKFMVYLQKENIIDESGMPKERFSAEFPKEGPSILRIQQVVRGDSAAYFCASSPRIAGEFNEQFFGPGTRLTVL.

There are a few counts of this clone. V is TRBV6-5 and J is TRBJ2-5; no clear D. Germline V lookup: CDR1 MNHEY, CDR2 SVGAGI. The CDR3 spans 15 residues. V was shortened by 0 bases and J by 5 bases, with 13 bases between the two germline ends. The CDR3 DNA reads TGTGCCAGCAGTTACTCCTTTAATTGGAAGGAGACCCAGTACTTC. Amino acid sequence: CASSYSFNWKETQYF.

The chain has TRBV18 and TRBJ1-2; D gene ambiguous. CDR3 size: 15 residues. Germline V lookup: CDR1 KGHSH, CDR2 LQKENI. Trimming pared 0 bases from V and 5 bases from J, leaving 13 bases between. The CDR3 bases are TGTGCCAGCTCACCACCTTCCGACCGCTTATATGGCTACACCTTC. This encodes CASSPPSDRLYGYTF.

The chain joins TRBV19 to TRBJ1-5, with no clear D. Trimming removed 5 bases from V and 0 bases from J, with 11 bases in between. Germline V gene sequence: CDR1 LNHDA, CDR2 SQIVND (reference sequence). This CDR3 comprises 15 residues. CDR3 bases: TGTGCCAGTAGTTCCAATGAGGGTAGCAATCAGCCCCAGCATTTT. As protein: CASSSNEGSNQPQHF.

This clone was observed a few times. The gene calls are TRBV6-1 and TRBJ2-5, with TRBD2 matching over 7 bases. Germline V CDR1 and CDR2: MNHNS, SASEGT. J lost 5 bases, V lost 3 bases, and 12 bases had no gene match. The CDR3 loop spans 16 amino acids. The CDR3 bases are TGTGCCAGCAGTGAGAGATGGGGCGGGAGTAAGGAGACCCAGTACTTC. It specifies CASSERWGGSKETQYF.

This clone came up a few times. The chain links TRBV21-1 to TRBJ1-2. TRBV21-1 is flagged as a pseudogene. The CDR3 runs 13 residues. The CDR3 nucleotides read TGTGCCAGCAGCAAAGCGGGGAGGCATGGCTACACCTTC. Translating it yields CASSKAGRHGYTF.

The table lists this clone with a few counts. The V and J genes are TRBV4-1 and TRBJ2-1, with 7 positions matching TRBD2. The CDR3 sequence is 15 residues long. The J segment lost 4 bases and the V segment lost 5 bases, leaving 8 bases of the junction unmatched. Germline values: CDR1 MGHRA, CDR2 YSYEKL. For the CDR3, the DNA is TGCGCCAGCAGCGGGGCGGGAGCGGCGTACAATGAGCAGTTCTTC. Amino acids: CASSGAGAAYNEQFF.

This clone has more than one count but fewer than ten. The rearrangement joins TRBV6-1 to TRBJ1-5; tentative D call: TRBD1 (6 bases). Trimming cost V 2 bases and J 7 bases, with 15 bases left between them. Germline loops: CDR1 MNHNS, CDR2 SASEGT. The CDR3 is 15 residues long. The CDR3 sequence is CASSEILGGQQPQHF. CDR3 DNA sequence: TGTGCCAGCAGTGAAATCCTCGGGGGCCAACAGCCCCAGCATTTT.

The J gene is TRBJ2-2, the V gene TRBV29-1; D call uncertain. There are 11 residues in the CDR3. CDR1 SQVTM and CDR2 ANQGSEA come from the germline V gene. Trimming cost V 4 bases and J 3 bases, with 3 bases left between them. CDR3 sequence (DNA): TGCAGCGTTGGGGACACCGGGGAGCTGTTTTTT. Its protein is CSVGDTGELFF.

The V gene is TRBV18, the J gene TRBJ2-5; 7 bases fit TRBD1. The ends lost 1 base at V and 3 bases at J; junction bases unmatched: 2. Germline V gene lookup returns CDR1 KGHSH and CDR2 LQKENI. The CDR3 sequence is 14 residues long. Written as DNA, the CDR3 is TGTGCCAGCTCACCACGAACAGGGGAAGAGACCCAGTACTTC. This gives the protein CASSPRTGEETQYF.

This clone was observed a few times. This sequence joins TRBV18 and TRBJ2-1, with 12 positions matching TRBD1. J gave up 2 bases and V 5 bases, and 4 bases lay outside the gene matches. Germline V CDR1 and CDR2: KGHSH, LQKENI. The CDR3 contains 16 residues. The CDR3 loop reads CASSSGTGGTYNEQFF. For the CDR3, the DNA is TGTGCCAGCTCATCCGGGACAGGGGGCACCTACAATGAGCAGTTCTTC.

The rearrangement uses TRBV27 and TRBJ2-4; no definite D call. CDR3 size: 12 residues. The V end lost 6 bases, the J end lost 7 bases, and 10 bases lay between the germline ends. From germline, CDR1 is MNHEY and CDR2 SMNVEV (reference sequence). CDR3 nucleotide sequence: TGTGCCAGCAGCCCTCGTTCGAACATTCAGTACTTC. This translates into CASSPRSNIQYF.

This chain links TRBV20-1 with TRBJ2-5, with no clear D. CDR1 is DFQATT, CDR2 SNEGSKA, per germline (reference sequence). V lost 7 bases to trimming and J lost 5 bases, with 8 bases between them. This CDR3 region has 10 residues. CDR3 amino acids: CSVRRETQYF. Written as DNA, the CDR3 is TGCAGTGTGAGGCGGGAGACCCAGTACTTC.

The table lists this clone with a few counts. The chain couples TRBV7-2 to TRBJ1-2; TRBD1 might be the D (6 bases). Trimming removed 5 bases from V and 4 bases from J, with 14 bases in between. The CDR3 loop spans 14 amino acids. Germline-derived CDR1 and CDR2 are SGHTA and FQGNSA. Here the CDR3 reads CASSPTPGAYGYTF. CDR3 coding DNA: TGTGCCAGCAGCCCTACGCCAGGGGCCTATGGCTACACCTTC.

As DNA, the CDR3 is TGTGCCAGCTCTACAGGGGCTAATCAGGAGACCCAGTACTTC. As protein: CASSTGANQETQYF. V and J are TRBV19 and TRBJ2-5, with 7 nucleotides matching TRBD1. The CDR3 length is 14 residues. The V segment lost 9 bases and the J segment 5 bases; nucleotides outside the gene matches: 12. In germline, CDR1 is LNHDA, CDR2 SQIVND (reference sequence).